The rows below give T cell receptor beta chains drawn from one sample of a study of blood T cell repertoires in COVID-19. Using immunoSEQ multiplex PCR, the repertoire was profiled, and TCRdb retains in-frame clones only, with some absent. The sample lists approximately 100,000 clones, 82% occurring once. Sequenced: peripheral blood. These receptors came from a man between 70 and 80 years old with active or convalescent COVID-19. Each CDR3 is given with its conserved first and last residue. The D gene is left open where the match is weak. A row's size may be missing; if present it is once, few, many or a size class.

>NA|12|TRBV2|NA|TRBJ2-3
TGTGCCAGGCGGGTTTCCCCAGATACGCAGTATTTT
CARRVSPDTQYF
>few|13|TRBV3-1/TRBV3-2|NA|TRBJ2-5
TGTGCCAGCAGCCTACTAGCCCAAGAGACCCAGTACTTC
CASSLLAQETQYF
>NA|15|TRBV30|TRBD2|TRBJ2-7
TGTGCCTGGAGTGGTGGCGGGGGGCGATCCTACGAGCAGTACTTC
CAWSGGGGRSYEQYF
>NA|15|TRBV5-5|NA|TRBJ1-4
TGTGCCAGCAGAGGATGGGGCGGGGGTAATGAAAAACTGTTTTTT
CASRGWGGGNEKLFF
>once|13|TRBV12-5|NA|TRBJ1-6
TGTGCTAGTGGTCCTGACGGGAATTCACCCCTCCACTTT
CASGPDGNSPLHF
>NA|14|TRBV10-1|NA|TRBJ2-1
TGCGCCAGCAGTGAGGGACAGAACAACAATGAGCAGTTCTTC
CASSEGQNNNEQFF
>once|18|TRBV3-1/TRBV3-2|TRBD2|TRBJ2-7
TGTGCCAGCAGCCAAGATCCCGTGGGGACTAGCGGGGGTTCAGAGCAGTACTTC
CASSQDPVGTSGGSEQYF
>NA|15|TRBV6-5|TRBD1|TRBJ1-2
TGTGCCAGCAGTTACACCGGGACAGGGGGCAATGGCTACACCTTC
CASSYTGTGGNGYTF
>once|16|TRBV10-3|TRBD1|TRBJ1-6
TGTGCCATCAGTGCAGGACAGGGTTTGTATAATTCACCCCTCCACTTT
CAISAGQGLYNSPLHF
>many|12|TRBV6-2/TRBV6-3|NA|TRBJ1-1
TGTGCCAGCAGTTACCCTAGTAGCGAAGCTTTCTTT
CASSYPSSEAFF
>NA|11|TRBV12-3/TRBV12-4|NA|TRBJ1-1
TGTGCCAGCAGTTCCCTGGGGGGGGCCTTCTTT
CASSSLGGAFF
>NA|14|TRBV5-1|NA|TRBJ2-7
TGCGCCAGCAGCTTGGAGGGGCACGGCTACGAGCAGTACTTC
CASSLEGHGYEQYF
>many|16|TRBV5-8|NA|TRBJ2-1
TGTGCCAGCAGCGGCCGCAGAGGACTAAGCGAATATGAGCAGTTCTTC
CASSGRRGLSEYEQFF
>NA|12|TRBV6-2/TRBV6-3|NA|TRBJ1-2
TGTGCCAGCAGTTCGGGGTATTATGGCTACACCTTC
CASSSGYYGYTF
>NA|14|TRBV6-1|NA|TRBJ1-6
TGTGCCAGCAGTGAGTGGAGGGTAGATTCACCCCTCCACTTT
CASSEWRVDSPLHF
>NA|14|TRBV2|NA|TRBJ2-1
TGTGCCAGCGGGGGGAGACAGTTTTACAATGAGCAGTTCTTC
CASGGRQFYNEQFF
>NA|16|TRBV5-1|NA|TRBJ1-1
TGCGCCAGCAGCTTGGTCGGAGCGGCTGGGAACACTGAAGCTTTCTTT
CASSLVGAAGNTEAFF
>NA|18|TRBV5-1|TRBD2|TRBJ2-3
TGCGCCAGCAGCCTGAGGACTAGGGGTCCTTCTAGCACAGATACGCAGTATTTT
CASSLRTRGPSSTDTQYF
>once|13|TRBV5-4|NA|TRBJ2-1
TGTGCCAGCAGTCCGCGACAGGTCAATGAGCAGTTCTTC
CASSPRQVNEQFF
>NA|16|TRBV9|TRBD2|TRBJ2-1
TGTGCCAGCAGCGGGACTAGCGGGGCATCCTACAATGAGCAGTTCTTC
CASSGTSGASYNEQFF
>NA|15|TRBV6-1|TRBD2|TRBJ2-5
TGTGCCAGCAGTGAGATTGGGAGGGACCAAGAGACCCAGTACTTC
CASSEIGRDQETQYF
>NA|16|TRBV6-4|NA|TRBJ2-3
TGTGCCAGCACCGTCAAAACAGGGCCCCTCACAGATACGCAGTATTTT
CASTVKTGPLTDTQYF
>NA|13|TRBV20-1|NA|TRBJ2-7
TGCAGTGCTAGTCCCGGGATTGGTTACGAGCAGTACTTC
CSASPGIGYEQYF
>NA|14|TRBV10-2|TRBD2|TRBJ2-7
TGCGCCAGCAGTATAGCGGGGCTTCCCTACGAGCAGTACTTC
CASSIAGLPYEQYF
>once|15|TRBV19|NA|TRBJ2-3
TGTGCCAGTAGTAAAGGAGGCGGGGGCACAGATACGCAGTATTTT
CASSKGGGGTDTQYF
>NA|15|TRBV27|TRBD2|TRBJ2-1
TGTGCCAGCAGTTTAGGGACTAGCGGGGGTGGTGAGCAGTTCTTC
CASSLGTSGGGEQFF
>NA|17|TRBV5-1|TRBD1|TRBJ1-5
TGCGCCAGCAGCTTGGGCCCCCGGACAGGGGACAATCAGCCCCAGCATTTT
CASSLGPRTGDNQPQHF
>NA|13|TRBV5-6|NA|TRBJ2-7
TGTGCCAGCAGCTGGCAGGGCTCCTACGAGCAGTACTTC
CASSWQGSYEQYF
>few|15|TRBV30|TRBD1|TRBJ1-4
TGTGCCTGGAGTAAAGGGACAGGGTCTGCTGAAAAACTGTTTTTT
CAWSKGTGSAEKLFF
>NA|16|TRBV15|TRBD1|TRBJ1-5
TGTGCCACCAGCGTCGGACCCAGGGGGCAAAATCAGCCCCAGCATTTT
CATSVGPRGQNQPQHF
>few|15|TRBV7-2|NA|TRBJ1-6
TGTGCCAGCAGCTTATACGGCAGGGGTAATTCACCCCTCCACTTT
CASSLYGRGNSPLHF
>few|14|TRBV3-1/TRBV3-2|NA|TRBJ2-1
TGTGCCAGCAGCTTCGCGAGCTCCTACAATGAGCAGTTCTTC
CASSFASSYNEQFF
>NA|15|TRBV4-1|TRBD1|TRBJ2-7
TGCGCCAGCAGCCAAGGGACAGGGAGCTCCTACGAGCAGTACTTC
CASSQGTGSSYEQYF
>NA|16|TRBV4-1|NA|TRBJ1-6
TGCGCCAGCAGCCAAGAAGTAGGAGCTTATAATTCACCCCTCCACTTT
CASSQEVGAYNSPLHF
>NA|13|TRBV12-3/TRBV12-4|TRBD1|TRBJ2-7
TGTGCCAGCAGTCTATGGACAGGGACCGAGCAGTACTTC
CASSLWTGTEQYF
>few|13|TRBV29-1|NA|TRBJ1-1
TGCAGCGTTGAGGAGGGTCTGAACACTGAAGCTTTCTTT
CSVEEGLNTEAFF
>NA|13|TRBV19|TRBD1|TRBJ1-2
TGTGCCAGCAGGACAGGGTCGAACTATGGCTACACCTTC
CASRTGSNYGYTF